This TCR beta chain appears in the sequencing data of a study of neurological immune-mediated disorders. TCRdb passed the 5' RACE reads through MiXCR, listing each CDR3 protein once. This table has 25,000 to 35,000 distinct CDR3 sequences, about 1.6% appearing once. Ten or more counts support this clonotype. With 4 bases removed from V and 5 bases from J, the gap between germline ends came to 9 bases. This CDR3 contains 13 residues. The germline gives CDR1 MNHEY, CDR2 SMNVEV (reference sequence). The specimen sequenced was PBMCs. This receptor was taken from a woman aged 25 to 39 with multiple sclerosis. The rearrangement uses TRBV27 and TRBJ2-1; TRBD1 might be the D (5 bases). The CDR3 DNA reads TGTGCCAGCAGTTCGGACAAACACAATGAGCAGTTCTTC. Protein: CASSSDKHNEQFF.